The 15 T cell receptor beta chains below were found in one sample sequenced in a study of T cell responses to AZD1222 COVID-19 vaccine. TCRdb keeps only in-frame clones here, not all; method: immunoSEQ multiplex PCR. In the table there are under 120,000 clones, roughly 90% of which are singletons. Sequenced here: peripheral blood, sampled on day 0 of AZD1222 vaccination. The source of these receptors is an adult in good health.

This clone was seen only a few times. This chain joins TRBV28 and TRBJ1-1; a possible D gene is TRBD1 (5 bases). Germline loops: CDR1 MDHEN, CDR2 SYDVKM. Trimming took off 3 bases at V and 0 bases at J, with 17 bases between the two ends. The CDR3 spans 17 residues. The CDR3 sequence is CASSLAFGGYLNTEAFF. The DNA for the CDR3 is TGTGCCAGCAGTTTGGCTTTTGGGGGGTACCTGAACACTGAAGCTTTCTTT.

J is TRBJ1-1 and V is TRBV5-1; 7 positions match TRBD1. V was pared by 6 bases and J by 1 base, with 6 bases of the junction left unmatched. This CDR3 contains 14 residues. The germline V gene has CDR1 SGHRS and CDR2 YFSETQ. The CDR3 loop is CASTREGANTEAFF. CDR3 in DNA: TGCGCCAGCACCCGAGAGGGGGCGAACACTGAAGCTTTCTTT.

V and J are TRBV4-3 and TRBJ1-2; no definite D call. Germline CDR1 LGHNA, CDR2 YSLEER. V was pared by 0 bases and J by 6 bases, with 8 bases between. This CDR3 comprises 13 residues. The CDR3 region is CASSQDPTDGYTF. The CDR3 nucleotides are TGCGCCAGCAGCCAAGATCCCACAGATGGCTACACCTTC.

This clone was counted only a few times. The chain is built from TRBV18 and TRBJ2-7; 12 nucleotides line up with TRBD1. The CDR3 totals 17 residues. V lost 2 bases, J lost 6 bases, and 11 bases stayed unmatched. Per germline, CDR1 KGHSH and CDR2 LQKENI. CDR3 sequence: CASSPSPAGTGGSEQYF. The CDR3 DNA reads as TGTGCCAGCTCACCAAGTCCGGCCGGGACAGGGGGCTCCGAGCAGTACTTC.

This clone was counted once. V and J are TRBV30 and TRBJ1-2; D may be TRBD1 (5 bases). The ends were cut back, 3 bases at V and 0 bases at J, with 11 bases in the middle. Per germline, CDR1 GTSNPN and CDR2 SVGIG (reference sequence). The CDR3 spans 14 residues. The CDR3, as DNA: TGTGCCTGGAGGGCGACAGCCGCTAACTATGGCTACACCTTC. It is translated as CAWRATAANYGYTF.

The rearrangement joins TRBV28 to TRBJ2-1, with 8 bases matching TRBD2. The trim removed 5 bases at V and 8 bases at J, leaving 11 bases unmatched. Germline V CDR1 and CDR2: MDHEN, SYDVKM. The CDR3 consists of 15 residues. The chain's CDR3 is CASSAPGTRSYEQFF. DNA for the CDR3: TGTGCCAGCAGTGCTCCCGGGACTAGGTCGTATGAGCAGTTCTTC. Complete variable domain (other parts from reference TRBV28 and TRBJ2-1): DVKVTQSSRYLVKRTGEKVFLECVQDMDHENMFWYRQDPGLGLRLIYFSYDVKMKEKGDIPEGYSVSREKKERFSLILESASTNQTSMYLCASSAPGTRSYEQFFGPGTRLTVL.

This chain connects TRBV4-1 to TRBJ2-3; D might be TRBD2 (5 bases). CDR3 size: 14 residues. The V gene lost 0 bases and the J gene lost 4 bases, with 8 bases spanning the gap. Looked up from germline, CDR1 is MGHRA and CDR2 is YSYEKL. This CDR3 reads CASSQDVGADTQYF. DNA of the CDR3: TGCGCCAGCAGCCAAGATGTCGGGGCAGATACGCAGTATTTT.

The chain recombines TRBV3-1 (or the pseudogene TRBV3-2) with TRBJ2-7, with TRBD2 matching 10 bases. Trimming at V came to 2 bases and at J to 3 bases, leaving 7 bases not matched to a gene. The CDR3 length is 16 residues. Germline CDR1 and CDR2: LGHDT and YNNKEL (reference sequence). Written as DNA, the CDR3 is TGTGCCAGCAGCCAAAGGGCTAGCGGGGGTCGCTACGAGCAGTACTTC. Translation gives CASSQRASGGRYEQYF.

The V gene is TRBV6-6, the J gene TRBJ1-5; 7 bases match TRBD1. The CDR3 sequence is 14 residues long. Trimming cost V 5 bases and J 2 bases; bases outside gene matches: 3. Germline V gene lookup returns CDR1 MNHNY and CDR2 SVGAGI (reference sequence). The DNA for the CDR3 is TGTGCCAGCAGTCAGACAGGGCGCAATCAGCCCCAGCATTTT. This encodes CASSQTGRNQPQHF.

J is TRBJ1-2 and V is TRBV24-1; no clear D. V lost 4 bases and J 8 bases, leaving 13 bases between the germline ends. The germline V gene encodes CDR1 KGHDR and CDR2 SFDVKD. This CDR3 comprises 13 residues. As DNA, the CDR3 is TGTGCCACCAGTGAGGGGTCTCATGGGGGCTACACCTTC. Translation gives CATSEGSHGGYTF.

The CDR3 DNA is TGTGCCAGCAGCCAAGGGCGGGAGCCCCAGCATTTT. Its translation is CASSQGREPQHF. This rearrangement joins TRBV7-2 to TRBJ1-5; the D is unclear. The V end lost 5 bases, the J end lost 8 bases, and 10 bases lay between the germline ends. The CDR3 sequence is 12 residues long. Germline V lookup: CDR1 SGHTA, CDR2 FQGNSA.

V and J are TRBV19 and TRBJ1-5; 10 bases align to TRBD1. The CDR3 extends over 16 amino acids. Germline V lookup: CDR1 LNHDA, CDR2 SQIVND (reference sequence). With V trimmed by 3 bases and J by 4 bases, 6 bases remained unmatched. CDR3 in amino acids: CASSIWEGQGNQPQHF. The DNA for the CDR3 is TGTGCCAGTAGTATTTGGGAGGGACAGGGGAATCAGCCCCAGCATTTT.

The V gene is TRBV7-2, the J gene TRBJ1-3, with 9 nucleotides matching TRBD1. The CDR3 totals 15 residues. Germline V gives CDR1 SGHTA, CDR2 FQGNSA. V shed 5 bases and J 2 bases; nucleotides not matched to a gene: 4. This chain's CDR3 is CASSPGTGTGNTIYF. For the CDR3, the DNA is TGTGCCAGCAGCCCGGGGACAGGGACTGGAAACACCATATATTTT.

Here the CDR3 reads CAPRGGWNEQFF. CDR3 bases: TGTGCCCCACGTGGGGGGTGGAATGAGCAGTTCTTC. The chain uses TRBV10-3 and TRBJ2-1; maybe TRBD2 (6 bases). Trimming stripped 11 bases from V and 7 bases from J, with 15 bases between. Germline V gives CDR1 ENHRY, CDR2 SYGVKD. This CDR3 is 12 amino acids long.

CDR3 sequence (DNA): TGTGCCAGCACCACCTCCAGGGTCCGAGCTTTCTTT. Its translation: CASTTSRVRAFF. J is TRBJ1-1 and V is TRBV12-3 or TRBV12-4, with D possibly matching TRBD1 (5 bases). This CDR3 region has 12 residues. Trimming left V 7 bases short and J 10 bases short, with 16 bases between.